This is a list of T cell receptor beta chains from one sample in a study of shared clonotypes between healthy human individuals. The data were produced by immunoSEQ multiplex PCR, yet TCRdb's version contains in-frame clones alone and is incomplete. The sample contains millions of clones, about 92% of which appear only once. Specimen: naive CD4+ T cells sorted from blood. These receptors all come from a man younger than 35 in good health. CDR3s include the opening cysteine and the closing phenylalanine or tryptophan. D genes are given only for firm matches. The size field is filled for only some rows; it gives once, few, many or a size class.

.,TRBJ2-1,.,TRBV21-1,CASSKGRRDYNEQFF,TGTGCCAGCAGCAAAGGTAGGCGGGACTACAATGAGCAGTTCTTC
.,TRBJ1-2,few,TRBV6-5,CASSYDRTYGYTF,TGTGCCAGCAGTTACGACAGGACCTATGGCTACACCTTC
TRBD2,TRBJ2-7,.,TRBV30,CAWGLAGAYEQYF,TGTGCCTGGGGACTAGCGGGAGCCTACGAGCAGTACTTC
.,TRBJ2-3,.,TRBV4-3,CASSQDQSGLRYF,TGCGCCAGCAGCCAAGATCAATCGGGACTTAGGTATTTT
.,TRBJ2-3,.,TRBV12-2,CASRLDAGRGGTDTQYF,TGTGCAAGTCGCTTAGATGCCGGGCGCGGAGGCACAGATACGCAGTATTTT
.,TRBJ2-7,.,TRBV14,CASSQGKLADSYEQYF,TGTGCCAGCAGCCAAGGGAAGTTAGCGGATTCCTACGAGCAGTACTTC
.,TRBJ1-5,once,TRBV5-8,CASSLGSSVAQPQHF,TGTGCCAGCAGCTTGGGTTCGTCAGTCGCCCAGCCCCAGCATTTT
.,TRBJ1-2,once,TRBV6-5,CASSYFPTYGPGGYTF,TGTGCCAGCAGTTACTTCCCAACCTACGGGCCCGGAGGCTACACCTTC
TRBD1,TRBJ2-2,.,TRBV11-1,CASSARTGIVGELFF,TGTGCCAGCAGCGCAAGGACAGGGATTGTCGGGGAGCTGTTTTTT
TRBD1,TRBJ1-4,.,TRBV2,CASTNQGANEKLFF,TGTGCCAGCACCAACCAGGGGGCGAATGAAAAACTGTTTTTT
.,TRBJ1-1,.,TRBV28,CASSLYGQGGTEAFF,TGTGCCAGCAGTTTATATGGCCAGGGTGGGACTGAAGCTTTCTTT
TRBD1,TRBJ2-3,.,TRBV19,CASSPGGTATDTQYF,TGTGCCAGTAGTCCGGGTGGGACAGCAACAGATACGCAGTATTTT
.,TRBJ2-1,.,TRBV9,CASSGAGINYNEQFF,TGTGCCAGCAGCGGGGCAGGGATTAACTACAATGAGCAGTTCTTC
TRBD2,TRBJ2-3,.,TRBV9,CASSAERGGLDTQYF,TGTGCCAGCAGCGCTGAGCGGGGGGGCTTGGATACGCAGTATTTT
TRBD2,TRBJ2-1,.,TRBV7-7,CASSSGLAGVNEQFF,TGTGCTAGCAGCTCCGGACTAGCGGGAGTCAATGAGCAGTTCTTC
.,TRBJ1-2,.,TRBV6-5,CASSYNAVYGYTF,TGTGCCAGCAGTTATAATGCAGTCTATGGCTACACCTTC
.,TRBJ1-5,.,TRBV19,CASSTTGINQPQHF,TGTGCCAGTAGTACCACAGGGATCAATCAGCCCCAGCATTTT
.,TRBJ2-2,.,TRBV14,CASSLGWNTGELFF,TGTGCCAGCAGCCTGGGATGGAACACCGGGGAGCTGTTTTTT
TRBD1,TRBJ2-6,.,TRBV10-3,CAISERTGVSGANVLTF,TGTGCCATCAGTGAAAGGACAGGGGTCTCTGGGGCCAACGTCCTGACTTTC
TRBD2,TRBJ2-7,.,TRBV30,CAWSRGVVYEQYF,TGTGCCTGGAGCCGGGGGGTGGTTTACGAGCAGTACTTC
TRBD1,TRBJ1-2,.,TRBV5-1,CASSRTGGSHGYTF,TGCGCCAGCAGCCGTACAGGGGGATCGCATGGCTACACCTTC
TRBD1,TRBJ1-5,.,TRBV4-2,CASSQEMGQPNQPQHF,TGTGCCAGCAGCCAAGAAATGGGACAGCCAAATCAGCCCCAGCATTTT
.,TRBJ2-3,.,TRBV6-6,CASSYAGATDTQYF,TGTGCCAGCAGTTACGCGGGGGCCACAGATACGCAGTATTTT
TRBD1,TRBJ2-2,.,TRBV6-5,CASRPGTGRRELFF,TGTGCCAGCAGACCAGGGACAGGTCGTAGGGAGCTGTTTTTT
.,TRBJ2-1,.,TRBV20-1,CRTGTYNEQFF,TGCAGAACAGGGACCTACAATGAGCAGTTCTTC
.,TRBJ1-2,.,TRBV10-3,CAISTGTEIGYTF,TGTGCCATCAGCACCGGGACCGAGATTGGCTACACCTTC
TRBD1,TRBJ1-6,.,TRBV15,CATSREGGQNSPLHF,TGTGCCACCAGCAGAGAGGGGGGACAGAATTCACCCCTCCACTTT
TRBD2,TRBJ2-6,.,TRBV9,CASSNAGAGANVLTF,TGTGCCAGCAGCAACGCGGGAGCTGGGGCCAACGTCCTGACTTTC
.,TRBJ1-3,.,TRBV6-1,CASSPRLRPGNTIYF,TGTGCCAGCAGTCCACGACTTCGACCTGGAAACACCATATATTTT
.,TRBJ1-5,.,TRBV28,CASSFGQLGNQPQHF,TGTGCCAGCAGTTTTGGACAGTTGGGCAATCAGCCCCAGCATTTT
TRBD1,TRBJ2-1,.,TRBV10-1,CASSEPGTGTGNEQFF,TGCGCCAGCAGTGAGCCGGGGACAGGGACTGGGAATGAGCAGTTCTTC
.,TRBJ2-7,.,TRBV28,CASSLLGTRFEVTKYEQYF,TGTGCCAGCAGTTTGTTGGGCACCCGGTTTGAGGTCACCAAATACGAGCAGTACTTC
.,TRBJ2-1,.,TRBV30,CAWSVIEQFF,TGTGCCTGGAGTGTAATCGAGCAGTTCTTC
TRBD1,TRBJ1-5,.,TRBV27,CASSLFPGGNQPQHF,TGTGCCAGCAGTTTGTTTCCAGGGGGAAATCAGCCCCAGCATTTT
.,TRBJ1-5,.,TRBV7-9,CASSLEAAGNQPQHF,TGTGCCAGCAGCCTAGAGGCGGCGGGCAATCAGCCCCAGCATTTT
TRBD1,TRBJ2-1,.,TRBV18,CASSQQGNEQFF,TGTGCCAGCTCACAACAGGGGAATGAGCAGTTCTTC
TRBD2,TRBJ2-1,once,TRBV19,CASSSQERGFSYNEQFF,TGTGCCAGTAGTTCCCAAGAGCGGGGGTTTTCCTACAATGAGCAGTTCTTC
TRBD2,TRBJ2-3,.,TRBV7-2,CASSLVPSGVSTDTQYF,TGTGCCAGCAGCTTAGTCCCTAGCGGGGTTTCCACAGATACGCAGTATTTT
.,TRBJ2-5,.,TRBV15,CATSEGRETQYF,TGTGCCACCAGCGAAGGGCGGGAGACCCAGTACTTC
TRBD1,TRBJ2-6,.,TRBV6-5,CASSSTGAGANVLTF,TGTGCCAGCAGTTCCACAGGGGCTGGGGCCAACGTCCTGACTTTC
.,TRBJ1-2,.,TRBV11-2,CASSADSFAGYTF,TGTGCCAGCAGCGCCGACAGTTTCGCTGGCTACACCTTC
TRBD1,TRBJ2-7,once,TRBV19,CASRGQGNPYEQYF,TGTGCCAGTAGAGGACAGGGGAACCCCTACGAGCAGTACTTC
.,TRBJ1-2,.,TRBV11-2,CASSLDQGPGGYTF,TGTGCCAGCAGCTTAGATCAGGGACCCGGGGGCTACACCTTC
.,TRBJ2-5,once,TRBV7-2,CASSVLGGGETQYF,TGTGCCAGCAGCGTACTAGGTGGTGGGGAGACCCAGTACTTC
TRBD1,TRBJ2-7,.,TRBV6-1,CASPGTAPSYEQYF,TGTGCCAGCCCCGGGACAGCCCCCTCCTACGAGCAGTACTTC
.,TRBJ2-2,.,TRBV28,CATQRGGLIGELFF,TGTGCCACCCAGAGGGGGGGCTTGATCGGGGAGCTGTTTTTT
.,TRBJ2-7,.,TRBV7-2,CASSPFGLSYEQYF,TGTGCCAGCAGCCCCTTCGGACTTTCCTACGAGCAGTACTTC
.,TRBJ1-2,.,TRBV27,CASSLATGSGYTF,TGTGCCAGCAGTTTAGCTACAGGGTCTGGCTACACCTTC
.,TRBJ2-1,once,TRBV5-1,CASSLLVTGDFNEQFF,TGCGCCAGCAGCTTGTTGGTGACAGGCGATTTCAATGAGCAGTTCTTC
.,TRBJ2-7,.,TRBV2,CASRQHRQLPPYEQYF,TGTGCCAGCAGACAACATCGACAGCTACCCCCTTACGAGCAGTACTTC
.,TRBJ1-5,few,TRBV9,CASSVDGYSNQPQHF,TGTGCCAGCAGCGTGGACGGTTATAGCAATCAGCCCCAGCATTTT
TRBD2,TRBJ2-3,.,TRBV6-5,CASSYSSGGSTDTQYF,TGTGCCAGCAGTTACTCAAGCGGGGGGAGCACAGATACGCAGTATTTT
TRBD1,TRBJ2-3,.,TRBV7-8,CASSLGQGRSTDTQYF,TGTGCCAGCAGCTTAGGACAGGGGCGGAGCACAGATACGCAGTATTTT
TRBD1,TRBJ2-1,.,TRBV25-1,CASSEPGQTSRQFF,TGTGCCAGCAGTGAACCGGGACAGACCAGTAGGCAGTTCTTC
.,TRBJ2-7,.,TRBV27,CASSSKYEQYF,TGTGCCAGCAGTTCAAAGTACGAGCAGTACTTC
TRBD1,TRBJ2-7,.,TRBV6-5,CASSYSGQGYYEQYF,TGTGCCAGCAGTTACTCGGGACAGGGCTACTACGAGCAGTACTTC
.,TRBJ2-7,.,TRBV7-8,CASSLQGYEQYF,TGTGCCAGCAGCTTACAGGGGTACGAGCAGTACTTC
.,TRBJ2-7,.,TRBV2,CASRGIRQEPPYEQYF,TGTGCCAGCAGGGGAATTAGACAGGAACCCCCCTACGAGCAGTACTTC
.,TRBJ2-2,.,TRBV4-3,CASSGFGELFF,TGCGCCAGCAGCGGATTCGGGGAGCTGTTTTTT